The 23 T cell receptor beta chains given below trace back to one sample, sequenced in a study of T-cell memory formation after mild COVID-19. One entry per CDR3 protein, called by TCRdb with MiXCR from the 5' RACE reads. The sample lists 400,000 to 500,000 distinct CDR3 sequences; about 24% were seen once. Source material: PBMCs or a T cell subset sorted from them (not recorded which). The receptors were gathered from an adult woman who had mild COVID-19 (a few samples of this study predate the infection). Cell type and time point are not known.

This clonotype was observed a handful of times. This sequence joins TRBV4-3 and TRBJ2-7, with a weak D call TRBD1 (6 bases). The CDR3 consists of 15 residues. The germline gives CDR1 LGHNA, CDR2 YSLEER. The V end lost 2 bases, the J end lost 3 bases, and 14 bases lay between the germline ends. The CDR3 region has the DNA TGCGCCAGCAGCCAATCTCTGGGGGCCCTCTACGAGCAGTACTTC. Residues: CASSQSLGALYEQYF.

The chain employs TRBV7-3 and TRBJ2-1; 8 positions agree with TRBD2. Germline-derived CDR1 and CDR2 are SGHTA and FQGTGA. V was clipped by 4 bases and J by 12 bases; unmatched bases: 8. CDR3 length equals 13 residues. The CDR3 DNA follows: TGTGCCAGCAGCTCAGGGACTAGTAATTCGCAGTTCTTC. Its protein is CASSSGTSNSQFF.

A few counts support this clonotype. The chain employs TRBV5-1 and TRBJ2-1, with 10 positions matching TRBD2. Germline values: CDR1 SGHRS, CDR2 YFSETQ. The CDR3 consists of 16 residues. V shed 4 bases, J shed 5 bases, and the junction held 9 bases outside the gene matches. CDR3 sequence (DNA): TGCGCCAGCAGCCCAAACCCTAGCGGGGGCCACAATGAGCAGTTCTTC. This sequence encodes CASSPNPSGGHNEQFF.

This sequence joins TRBV25-1 and TRBJ1-2; 9 bases fit TRBD1. The CDR3 is made up of 15 amino acids. Per the germline V gene, CDR1 is MGHDK and CDR2 is SYGVNS. The V and J ends lost 3 bases and 8 bases, in that order; junction bases with no gene match: 10. Here the CDR3 reads CASSDHTGGRKGYTF. The DNA of the CDR3 is TGTGCCAGCAGTGACCATACAGGGGGCAGAAAAGGCTACACCTTC.

This clonotype was counted a few times. This chain uses TRBV7-9 with TRBJ2-5; TRBD2 might be the D (6 bases). Germline CDR1 SEHNR, CDR2 FQNEAQ (reference sequence). The CDR3 is 14 residues long. The germline V and J ends were trimmed by 7 bases and 1 base, with 13 bases remaining between them. In DNA form, the CDR3 reads TGTGCCAGCACTTTACGGGGGATCCAAGAGACCCAGTACTTC. This sequence encodes CASTLRGIQETQYF.

This CDR3 reads CSARRQGAVNTEAFF. The CDR3 DNA is TGCAGTGCGCGGCGGCAGGGGGCAGTGAACACTGAAGCTTTCTTT. This chain joins TRBV20-1 and TRBJ1-1; 8 positions match TRBD1. Germline loops: CDR1 DFQATT, CDR2 SNEGSKA (reference sequence). The CDR3 sequence is 15 residues long. V shed 6 bases, J shed 0 bases, and the junction held 9 bases outside the gene matches.

This clonotype appeared a few times. The chain employs TRBV18 and TRBJ1-1; maybe TRBD1 (6 bases). Trimming shortened V by 2 bases and J by 9 bases, and 13 bases separated the two germline ends. The CDR3 length is 13 residues. Germline assignment: CDR1 KGHSH and CDR2 LQKENI. CDR3 DNA: TGTGCCAGCTCACCAGGGCAGGGGCCGCAAGCTTTCTTT. Translated: CASSPGQGPQAFF.

This clonotype was observed a few times. The chain has TRBV12-3 or TRBV12-4 and TRBJ1-2; 7 nucleotides align to TRBD1. V lost 5 bases to trimming and J lost 8 bases; unmatched junction nucleotides: 8. The CDR3 loop spans 13 amino acids. In nucleotides, the CDR3 is TGTGCCAGCAGTCCGCGACAGGGAGGAGGCTACACCTTC. It yields the protein CASSPRQGGGYTF.

The V gene is TRBV2, the J gene TRBJ2-3, with 7 bases identical to TRBD1. V lost 8 bases and J lost 1; bases outside the gene matches: 9. Germline V gene lookup returns CDR1 SNHLY and CDR2 FYNNEI. This CDR3 comprises 15 residues. In DNA form, the CDR3 reads TGTGCCAGCCGAATAACAGGGGTCGGCACAGATACGCAGTATTTT. It encodes CASRITGVGTDTQYF.

The chain has TRBV5-4 and TRBJ2-5; 9 bases are a match to TRBD1. The CDR3 loop spans 17 amino acids. The V and J ends lost 3 bases and 6 bases, in that order; junction bases with no gene match: 15. From germline, CDR1 is SGHNT and CDR2 YYREEE (reference sequence). CDR3: CASSSPRGQDRGQTQYF. CDR3 coding DNA: TGTGCCAGCAGCTCCCCCCGGGGGCAGGACAGGGGACAGACCCAGTACTTC.

The rearrangement joins TRBV29-1 to TRBJ1-1, with 8 bases lining up with TRBD1. There are 12 residues in the CDR3. CDR1 and CDR2 (germline): SQVTM, ANQGSEA. The trim removed 4 bases at V and 4 bases at J, leaving 2 bases unmatched. CDR3 nucleotides: TGCAGCGTTGCCGGACAGGGCACTGAAGCTTTCTTT. As protein: CSVAGQGTEAFF.

The table lists this clonotype with a count of one. The J gene is TRBJ2-7, the V gene TRBV11-2; the match to TRBD2 covers 9 bases. Germline V gives CDR1 SGHAT, CDR2 FQNNGV. V trimming: 1 base; J trimming: 4 bases; junction bases outside the gene matches: 2. This CDR3 contains 14 residues. Here the CDR3 DNA reads TGTGCCAGCAGCTTAGTAGCGGGAGCTTACGAGCAGTACTTC. Translated, it gives CASSLVAGAYEQYF.

This chain joins TRBV18 and TRBJ1-1, with D possibly TRBD1 on 6 matching bases. CDR3 length equals 16 residues. The V gene's germline CDR1 is KGHSH and CDR2 LQKENI. V gave up 2 bases and J gave up 4 bases, with 17 bases separating them. The CDR3 bases are TGTGCCAGCTCACCAAGTGAGGGTATAGGGGGCACTGAAGCTTTCTTT. Translated, it gives CASSPSEGIGGTEAFF.

This clonotype showed up just a few times. The chain combines TRBV25-1 with TRBJ2-7, with TRBD2 matching over 8 bases. J was trimmed by 0 bases and V by 3 bases; bases with no gene match: 7. The CDR3 contains 16 residues. Germline-derived CDR1 and CDR2 are MGHDK and SYGVNS. The CDR3 reads CASSDSGTLSSYEQYF. The CDR3 nucleotides are TGTGCCAGCAGTGATAGCGGGACTTTAAGCTCCTACGAGCAGTACTTC.

The table lists this clonotype with a few counts. V gene TRBV7-9 combines with J gene TRBJ1-2; no clear D gene. This CDR3 has 16 amino acids. Germline-derived CDR1 and CDR2 are SEHNR and FQNEAQ (reference sequence). The germline V and J ends were trimmed by 0 bases and 4 bases, with 15 bases remaining between them. This chain's CDR3 is CASSLASESPGYGYTF. The CDR3 region has the DNA TGTGCCAGCAGCTTAGCGTCTGAATCCCCGGGCTATGGCTACACCTTC. Filled out from reference TRBV7-9 and TRBJ1-2, the complete variable domain reads DTGVSQNPRHKITKRGQNVTFRCDPISEHNRLYWYRQTLGQGPEFLTYFQNEAQLEKSRLLSDRFSAERPKGSFSTLEIQRTEQGDSAMYLCASSLASESPGYGYTFGSGTRLTVV.

V usage is TRBV6-1 and J usage is TRBJ1-3; a weak D match, TRBD1 (5 bases). CDR1 is MNHNS and CDR2 is SASEGT in the germline V gene. Deletions cut 5 bases from V and 2 bases from J, with 19 bases between. The CDR3 spans 17 residues. The CDR3 DNA is TGTGCCAGCAGTACCCGGCGGGGGACCGCCCCTGGAAACACCATATATTTT. It translates to CASSTRRGTAPGNTIYF.

This clonotype was recorded a few times. This chain uses TRBV12-3 or TRBV12-4 with TRBJ1-5; the D is unclear. V gave up 8 bases and J gave up 0 bases, with 5 bases separating them. This CDR3 spans 12 amino acids. CDR3 DNA: TGTGCCAGCCGGCCTAGCAATCAGCCCCAGCATTTT. This translates into CASRPSNQPQHF.

The V gene is TRBV2, the J gene TRBJ2-1; D is uncertain. CDR1 and CDR2 (germline): SNHLY, FYNNEI. Between the trimmed V and J ends, which lost 3 bases and 12 bases, there was a span of 6 bases. The CDR3 is 10 residues long. CDR3 loop: CASSEVWQFF. CDR3 bases: TGTGCCAGCAGTGAGGTTTGGCAGTTCTTC.

J is TRBJ2-1 and V is TRBV13, with 12 bases that match TRBD2. The CDR3 sequence is 16 residues long. Germline assignment: CDR1 PRHDT and CDR2 FYEKMQ (reference sequence). With V trimmed by 4 bases and J by 6 bases, 7 bases remained unmatched. The CDR3 nucleotides are TGTGCCAGCAGCTCAAGGTCTAGCGGGAGGGCCAATGAGCAGTTCTTC. It specifies CASSSRSSGRANEQFF.

V usage is TRBV7-9 and J usage is TRBJ2-1, with 11 bases matching TRBD2. Trimming at V came to 5 bases and at J to 5 bases, leaving 8 bases not matched to a gene. The CDR3 is 16 residues long. CDR1 is SEHNR, CDR2 FQNEAQ, per germline (reference sequence). The CDR3 DNA sequence: TGTGCCAGCAGCCCTGCCGGGACTAGCGGCCACAATGAGCAGTTCTTC. The encoded protein is CASSPAGTSGHNEQFF.

This clonotype was seen a few times. V is TRBV6-6 and J is TRBJ2-7, with D perhaps being TRBD1 or TRBD2 (5 bases each). Looked up from germline, CDR1 is MNHNY and CDR2 is SVGAGI (reference sequence). The CDR3 totals 12 residues. V gave up 3 bases and J gave up 6 bases, with 9 bases separating them. CDR3: CASSYSGTEQYF. The CDR3 nucleotides are TGTGCCAGCAGTTATTCTGGGACCGAGCAGTACTTC.

V gene TRBV7-9 combines with J gene TRBJ2-1; D may match TRBD1 or TRBD2 (5 bases each). The V gene lost 0 bases and the J gene lost 5 bases, with 11 bases spanning the gap. Germline V CDR1 and CDR2: SEHNR, FQNEAQ (reference sequence). The CDR3 is made up of 15 amino acids. CDR3: CASSLALGEHNEQFF. The CDR3 DNA follows: TGTGCCAGCAGCTTAGCGCTGGGGGAGCACAATGAGCAGTTCTTC.

The chain's CDR3 is CSVGARPGAFYEQYF. CDR3 nucleotide sequence: TGCAGCGTTGGCGCACGCCCCGGCGCCTTCTACGAGCAGTACTTC. The chain uses TRBV29-1 and TRBJ2-7, with D unresolved. The CDR3 totals 15 residues. CDR1 is SQVTM, CDR2 ANQGSEA, per germline. The V and J ends lost 4 bases and 3 bases respectively, with 19 bases between them.